This T cell receptor beta chain was sequenced for a study of CD8+ T cells in alopecia areata. Turning to the study itself: At a dose of 5 to 10 mg twice daily, oral tofacitinib was given to treated patients. Tofacitinib dosing lasted 6 to 18 months, which was then followed by 6 months off drug. Study findings and constraints: Mice gave a clearer picture of TCR sharing than patients did, possibly for HLA-related reasons. Sequenced scalp T cells also include alphabeta T cells resident in normal skin.

For this clone: As yet, its antigen is unknown.

CDR1 and CDR2 (germline): LNHNV, YYDKDF (reference sequence). V lost 5 bases to trimming and J lost 3 bases, with 7 bases between them. This CDR3 is built from 12 residues. After isolation, RNA underwent reverse transcription to generate cDNA as the sequencing template. The table came from immunoSEQ multiplex PCR; TCRdb's copy has only in-frame clones and leaves some out. The data show approximately 150,000 clones, 51% seen once. The chain couples TRBV15 to TRBJ1-2, with unresolved D. This TCR was recovered from a human donor with alopecia areata. The specimen was CD4+ T cells sorted from blood, collected at week 0. The CDR3 region is CATSDSYYGYTF. For the CDR3, the DNA is TGTGCCACCAGCGACTCCTACTATGGCTACACCTTC.